Listed here are 10 T cell receptor beta chains from one sample, sequenced in a study of T-cell reconstitution after alpha-beta-depleted transplantation in children. As it was prepared, the TCRbeta library received unique molecular identifiers. A single record per CDR3 protein comes from TCRdb applying MiXCR to the PCR reads. The table includes about 580,000 distinct CDR3 sequences, 25% to 30% detected once. The sequencing used PBMCs, collected before TCRalphabeta/CD19-depleted stem cell transplant. The receptors stem from a boy under two years old with Wiskott-Aldrich syndrome, due to receive a stem cell transplant.

This clonotype has only a few counts. The chain recombines TRBV20-1 with TRBJ2-5; 9 bases match TRBD2. From germline, CDR1 is DFQATT and CDR2 SNEGSKA (reference sequence). CDR3 length: 15 residues. After removal of 0 bases from V and 4 bases from J, the junction contained 6 bases not matched to a gene. CDR3: CSARDSSGEGETQYF. The DNA of the CDR3 is TGCAGTGCTAGAGACTCTAGCGGGGAGGGAGAGACCCAGTACTTC.

This clonotype showed up just a few times. This rearrangement joins TRBV6-1 to TRBJ2-7, with TRBD1 matching over 9 bases. Trimming took 7 bases from V and 5 from J; bases not matched to a gene: 6. This CDR3 region has 13 residues. Germline CDR1 and CDR2: MNHNS and SASEGT. The DNA for the CDR3 is TGTGCCAGCATGAAAGGACAGGGGCACGAGCAGTACTTC. Translating it yields CASMKGQGHEQYF.

The rearrangement links TRBV24-1 to TRBJ1-5; 9 positions agree with TRBD1. The germline gives CDR1 KGHDR, CDR2 SFDVKD. The CDR3 covers 13 residues. The V and J ends lost 9 bases and 6 bases, in that order; junction bases with no gene match: 5. CDR3 in DNA: TGTGCCACCCTTACAGGGGGCTTTCAGCCCCAGCATTTT. Its translation is CATLTGGFQPQHF.

The CDR3 DNA sequence: TGCGCCAGCGCAACCAGGACCAGCAATGAGCAGTTCTTC. Amino acids: CASATRTSNEQFF. V is TRBV5-1 and J is TRBJ2-1, with D hard to call. CDR3 length: 13 residues. The ends were cut back, 7 bases at V and 6 bases at J, with 14 bases in the middle. Per the germline V gene, CDR1 is SGHRS and CDR2 is YFSETQ.

The V call is TRBV5-1, the J call TRBJ2-2; possible D gene TRBD2, 6 bases. The CDR3 sequence is 15 residues long. V gave up 3 bases and J gave up 0 bases, with 9 bases separating them. CDR1 SGHRS and CDR2 YFSETQ come from the germline V gene. CDR3 sequence (DNA): TGCGCCAGCAGCTGGGGGGATCCGAACACCGGGGAGCTGTTTTTT. Its translation: CASSWGDPNTGELFF.

This rearrangement joins TRBV27 to TRBJ2-2, with D unresolved. The CDR3 has 14 residues. Trimming shortened V by 1 base and J by 1 base, and 4 bases separated the two germline ends. Germline values: CDR1 MNHEY, CDR2 SMNVEV (reference sequence). CDR3 in DNA: TGTGCCAGCAGTTTATGGGGGAACACCGGGGAGCTGTTTTTT. Its translation is CASSLWGNTGELFF.

This clonotype turned up a few times. CDR3 loop: CASSYGPFYEQYF. The CDR3 DNA reads TGTGCCAGCAGTTATGGACCTTTCTACGAGCAGTACTTC. This sequence joins TRBV6-2 or TRBV6-3 and TRBJ2-7, with no clear D. Germline lookup yields CDR1 MNHEY and CDR2 SVGEGT. This CDR3 comprises 13 residues. V was trimmed by 3 bases and J by 3 bases, leaving 9 bases between them.

This rearrangement joins TRBV18 to TRBJ2-7; D assignment may be TRBD1 or TRBD2 (5 bases each). Per the germline V gene, CDR1 is KGHSH and CDR2 is LQKENI. This CDR3 comprises 14 residues. Trimming took off 4 bases at V and 0 bases at J, with 10 bases between the two ends. The CDR3, as DNA: TGTGCCAGCTCACAGGGACCCCTCTCCTACGAGCAGTACTTC. Translated, it gives CASSQGPLSYEQYF.

This clonotype was seen more than once but under ten times. The J gene is TRBJ2-1, the V gene TRBV6-2 or TRBV6-3; 9 nucleotides line up with TRBD2. The ends lost 7 bases at V and 7 bases at J; junction bases unmatched: 11. The CDR3 covers 15 residues. The germline V gene has CDR1 MNHEY and CDR2 SVGEGT. Here the CDR3 DNA reads TGTGCCAGCATATTTCGGGCTAGCGGGGTAAATGAGCAGTTCTTC. This codes for CASIFRASGVNEQFF.

The chain recombines TRBV20-1 with TRBJ1-4, with 8 bases lining up with TRBD1. Unmatched junction bases numbered 7, after V lost 2 bases and J lost 8 bases. There are 14 residues in the CDR3. Germline V gives CDR1 DFQATT, CDR2 SNEGSKA (reference sequence). CDR3 DNA: TGCAGTGCTAGACAGACAGGGGAGTGGGAAAAACTGTTTTTT. Its protein is CSARQTGEWEKLFF.